Sequencing of this TCR beta chain was carried out in a study of blood T cell repertoires in COVID-19. Study information: There were acute and convalescent COVID-19 samples, and they came from the United States, Italy and Spain. PBMCs, B-cell-depleted T cells, or T cells were the source of the cDNA or gDNA that made up the material.

The assay was immunoSEQ multiplex PCR, and TCRdb's table has in-frame clones only and misses some. The data hold roughly 280,000 clones, with 85% to 90% observed a single time. Those enrolled in Seattle joined during active infection and were followed longitudinally afterward. This CDR3 region has 14 residues. V dropped 5 bases and J dropped 12; count of bases not matched to a gene: 10. Looked up from germline, CDR1 is MDHEN and CDR2 is SYDVKM. This clonotype was obtained from a woman aged 25 to 39 with COVID-19, enrolled during active disease. Sequenced sample: peripheral blood. The rearrangement uses TRBV28 and TRBJ2-5, with 12 bases that match TRBD2. The CDR3 sequence: CASSPTSGSRREYF. The CDR3 DNA reads as TGTGCCAGCAGTCCGACTAGCGGGAGTCGGAGAGAGTACTTC.